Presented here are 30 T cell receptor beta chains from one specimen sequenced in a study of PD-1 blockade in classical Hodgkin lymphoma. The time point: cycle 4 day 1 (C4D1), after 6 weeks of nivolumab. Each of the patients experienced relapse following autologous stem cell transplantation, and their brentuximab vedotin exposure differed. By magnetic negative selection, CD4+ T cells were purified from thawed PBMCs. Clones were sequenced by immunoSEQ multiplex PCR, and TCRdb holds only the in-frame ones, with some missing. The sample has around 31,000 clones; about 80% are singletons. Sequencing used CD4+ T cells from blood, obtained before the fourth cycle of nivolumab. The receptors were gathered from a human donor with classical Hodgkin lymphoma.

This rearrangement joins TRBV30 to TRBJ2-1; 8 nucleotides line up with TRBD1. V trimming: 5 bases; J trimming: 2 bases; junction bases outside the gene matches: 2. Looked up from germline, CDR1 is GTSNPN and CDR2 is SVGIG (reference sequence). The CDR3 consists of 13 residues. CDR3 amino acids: CAWDRGTYNEQFF. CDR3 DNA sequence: TGTGCCTGGGACAGGGGAACCTACAATGAGCAGTTCTTC. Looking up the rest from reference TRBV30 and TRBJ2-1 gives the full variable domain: SQTIHQWPATLVQPVGSPLSLECTVEGTSNPNLYWYRQAAGRGLQLLFYSVGIGQISSEVPQNLSASRPQDRQFILSSKKLLLSDSGFYLCAWDRGTYNEQFFGPGTRLTVL.

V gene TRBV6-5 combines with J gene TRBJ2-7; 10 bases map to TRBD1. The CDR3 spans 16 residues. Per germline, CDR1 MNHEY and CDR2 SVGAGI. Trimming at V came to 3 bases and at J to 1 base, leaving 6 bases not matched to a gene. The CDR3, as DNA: TGTGCCAGCAGTTATTGGGACAGGGGAGGTTCCTACGAGCAGTACTTC. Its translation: CASSYWDRGGSYEQYF.

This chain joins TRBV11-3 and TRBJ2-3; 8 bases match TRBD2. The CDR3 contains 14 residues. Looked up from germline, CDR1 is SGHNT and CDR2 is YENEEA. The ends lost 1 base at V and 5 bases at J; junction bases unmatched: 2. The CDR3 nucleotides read TGTGCCAGCAGCTTAGCGGGGGGGCGAGATACGCAGTATTTT. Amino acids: CASSLAGGRDTQYF.

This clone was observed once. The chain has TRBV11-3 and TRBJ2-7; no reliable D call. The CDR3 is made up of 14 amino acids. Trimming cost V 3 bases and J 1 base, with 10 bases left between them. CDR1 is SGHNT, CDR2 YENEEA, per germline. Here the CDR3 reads CASSLERGSYEQYF. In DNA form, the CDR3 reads TGTGCCAGCAGCTTGGAAAGAGGTTCCTACGAGCAGTACTTC.

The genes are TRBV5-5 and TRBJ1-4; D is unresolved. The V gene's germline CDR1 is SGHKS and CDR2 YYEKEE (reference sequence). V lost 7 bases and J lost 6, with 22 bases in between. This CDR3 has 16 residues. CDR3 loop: CASGPGVGDVDEKLFF. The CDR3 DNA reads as TGTGCCAGCGGCCCCGGGGTCGGAGACGTAGATGAAAAACTGTTTTTT.

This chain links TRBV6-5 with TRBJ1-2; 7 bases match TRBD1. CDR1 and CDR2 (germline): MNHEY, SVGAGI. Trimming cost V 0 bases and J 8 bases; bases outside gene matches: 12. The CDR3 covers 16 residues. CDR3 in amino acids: CASSYSPGQAIEGYTF. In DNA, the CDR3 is TGTGCCAGCAGTTACTCTCCCGGACAGGCGATAGAGGGCTACACCTTC.

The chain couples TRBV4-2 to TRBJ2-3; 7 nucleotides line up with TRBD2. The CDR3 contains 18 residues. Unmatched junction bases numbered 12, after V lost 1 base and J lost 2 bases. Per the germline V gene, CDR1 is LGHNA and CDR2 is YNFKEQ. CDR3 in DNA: TGTGCCAGCAGCCAAGGGAACCGACTAGCTGGGCCCACAGATACGCAGTATTTT. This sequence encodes CASSQGNRLAGPTDTQYF.

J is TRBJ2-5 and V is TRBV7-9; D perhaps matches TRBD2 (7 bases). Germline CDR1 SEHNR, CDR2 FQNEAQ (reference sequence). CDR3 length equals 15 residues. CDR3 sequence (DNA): TGTGCTATCCGACCTGGGGGGGGCTTGCGAGAGACCCAGTACTTC. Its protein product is CAIRPGGGLRETQYF.

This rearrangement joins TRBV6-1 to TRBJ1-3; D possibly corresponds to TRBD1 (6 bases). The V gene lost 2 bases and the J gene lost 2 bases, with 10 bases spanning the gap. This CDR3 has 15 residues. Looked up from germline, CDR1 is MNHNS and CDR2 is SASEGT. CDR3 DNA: TGTGCCAGCAGTGAATTCCCAGGGGCTGGAAACACCATATATTTT. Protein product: CASSEFPGAGNTIYF.

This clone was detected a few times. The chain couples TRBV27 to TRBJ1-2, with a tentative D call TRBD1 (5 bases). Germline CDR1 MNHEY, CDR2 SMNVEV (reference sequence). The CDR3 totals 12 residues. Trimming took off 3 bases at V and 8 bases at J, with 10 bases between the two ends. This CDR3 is CASSFGGAGYTF. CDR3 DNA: TGTGCCAGCAGTTTCGGAGGGGCAGGCTACACCTTC.

The CDR3 DNA follows: TGTGCCAGCAGCTTAGATGTTGTGGAGACTGAAGCTTTCTTT. Its translation: CASSLDVVETEAFF. V and J are TRBV7-9 and TRBJ1-1; the D is unclear. The CDR3 is 14 residues long. Per the germline V gene, CDR1 is SEHNR and CDR2 is FQNEAQ (reference sequence). The V gene lost 1 base and the J gene lost 5 bases, with 11 bases spanning the gap.

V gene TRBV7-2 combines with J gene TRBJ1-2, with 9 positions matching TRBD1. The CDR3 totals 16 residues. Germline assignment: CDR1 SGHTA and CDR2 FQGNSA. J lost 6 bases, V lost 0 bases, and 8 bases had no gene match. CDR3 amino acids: CASSLAVGQGVDGYTF. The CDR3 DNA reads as TGTGCCAGCAGCTTAGCCGTGGGACAGGGTGTTGATGGCTACACCTTC.

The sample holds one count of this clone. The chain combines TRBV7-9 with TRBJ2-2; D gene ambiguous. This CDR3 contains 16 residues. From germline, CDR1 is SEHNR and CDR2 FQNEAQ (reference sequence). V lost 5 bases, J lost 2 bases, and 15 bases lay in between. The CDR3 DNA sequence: TGTGCCAGCAGCCCTGGATTCTCCACTAACACCGGGGAGCTGTTTTTT. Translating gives CASSPGFSTNTGELFF.

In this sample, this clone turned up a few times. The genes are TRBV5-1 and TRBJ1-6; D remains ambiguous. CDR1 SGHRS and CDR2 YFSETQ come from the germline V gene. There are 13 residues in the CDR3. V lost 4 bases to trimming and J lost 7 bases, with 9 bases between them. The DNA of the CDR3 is TGCGCCAGCAGCCCCTCCTTAAATTCACCCCTCCACTTT. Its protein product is CASSPSLNSPLHF.

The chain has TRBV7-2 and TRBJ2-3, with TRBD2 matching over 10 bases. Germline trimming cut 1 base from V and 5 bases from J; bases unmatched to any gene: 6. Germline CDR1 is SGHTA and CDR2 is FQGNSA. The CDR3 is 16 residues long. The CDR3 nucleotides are TGTGCCAGCAGCTTAGAGGTAGCGGGGGGAGTAGATACGCAGTATTTT. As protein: CASSLEVAGGVDTQYF.

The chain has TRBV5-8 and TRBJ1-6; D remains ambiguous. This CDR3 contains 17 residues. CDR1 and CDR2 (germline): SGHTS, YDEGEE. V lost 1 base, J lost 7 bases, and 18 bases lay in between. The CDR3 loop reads CASSLYEGTILNSPLHF. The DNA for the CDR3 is TGTGCCAGCAGCTTGTATGAGGGAACAATCCTCAATTCACCCCTCCACTTT.

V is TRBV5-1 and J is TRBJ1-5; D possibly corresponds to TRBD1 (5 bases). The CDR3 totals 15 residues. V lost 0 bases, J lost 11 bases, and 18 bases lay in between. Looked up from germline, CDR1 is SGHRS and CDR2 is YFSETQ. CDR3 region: CASSLDQGSGRAQHF. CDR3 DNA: TGCGCCAGCAGCTTGGATCAAGGGTCAGGCAGGGCCCAGCATTTT. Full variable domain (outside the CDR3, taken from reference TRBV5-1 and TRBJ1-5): KAGVTQTPRYLIKTRGQQVTLSCSPISGHRSVSWYQQTPGQGLQFLFEYFSETQRNKGNFPGRFSGRQFSNSRSEMNVSTLELGDSALYLCASSLDQGSGRAQHFGDGTRLSIL.

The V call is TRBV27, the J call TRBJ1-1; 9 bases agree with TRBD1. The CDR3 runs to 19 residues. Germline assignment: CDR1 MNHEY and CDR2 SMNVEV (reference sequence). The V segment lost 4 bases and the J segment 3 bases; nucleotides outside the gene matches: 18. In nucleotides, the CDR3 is TGTGCCAGCAGTTATCTACCGGGACAGGGAGGCAAATTTCACACTGAAGCTTTCTTT. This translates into CASSYLPGQGGKFHTEAFF.

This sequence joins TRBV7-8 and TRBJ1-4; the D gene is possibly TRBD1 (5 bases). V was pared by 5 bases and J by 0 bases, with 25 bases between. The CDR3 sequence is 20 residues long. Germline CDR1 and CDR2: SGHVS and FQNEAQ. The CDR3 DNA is TGTGCCAGCAGCCCGCTTTTGAAAAACAGGAGAGGGTCAACTAATGAAAAACTGTTTTTT. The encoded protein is CASSPLLKNRRGSTNEKLFF.

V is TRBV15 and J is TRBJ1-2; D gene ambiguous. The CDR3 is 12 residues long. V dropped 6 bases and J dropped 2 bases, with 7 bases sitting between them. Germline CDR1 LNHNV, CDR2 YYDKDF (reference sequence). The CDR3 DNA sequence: TGTGCCACCAGAAGAAGAAACTATGGCTACACCTTC. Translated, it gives CATRRRNYGYTF.

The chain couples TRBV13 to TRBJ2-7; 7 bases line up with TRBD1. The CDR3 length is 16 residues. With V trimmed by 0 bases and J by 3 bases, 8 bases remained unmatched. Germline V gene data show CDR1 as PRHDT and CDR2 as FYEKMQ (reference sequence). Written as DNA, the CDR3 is TGTGCCAGCAGCTTAGGTATAGGGGGCAACAACTACGAGCAGTACTTC. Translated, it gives CASSLGIGGNNYEQYF.

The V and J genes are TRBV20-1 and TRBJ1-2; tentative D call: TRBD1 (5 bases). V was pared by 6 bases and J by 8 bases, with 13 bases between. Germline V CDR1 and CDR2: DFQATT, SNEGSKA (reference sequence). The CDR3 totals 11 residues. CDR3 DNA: TGCAGTGCAGCAGGGCTCGGCGGCTACACCTTC. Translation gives CSAAGLGGYTF.

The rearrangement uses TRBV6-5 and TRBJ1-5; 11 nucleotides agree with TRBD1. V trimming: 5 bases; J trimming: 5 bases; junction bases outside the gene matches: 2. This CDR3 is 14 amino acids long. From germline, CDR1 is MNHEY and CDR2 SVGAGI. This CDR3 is CASSRGQGDQPQHF. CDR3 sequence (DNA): TGTGCCAGCAGTAGGGGACAGGGGGATCAGCCCCAGCATTTT.

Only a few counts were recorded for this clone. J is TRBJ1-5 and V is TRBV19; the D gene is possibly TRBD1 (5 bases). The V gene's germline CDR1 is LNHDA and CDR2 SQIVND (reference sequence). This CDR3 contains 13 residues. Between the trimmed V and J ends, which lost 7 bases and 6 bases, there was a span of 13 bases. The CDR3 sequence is CASKGSGVQPQHF. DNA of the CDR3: TGTGCCAGTAAGGGGAGTGGGGTTCAGCCCCAGCATTTT.

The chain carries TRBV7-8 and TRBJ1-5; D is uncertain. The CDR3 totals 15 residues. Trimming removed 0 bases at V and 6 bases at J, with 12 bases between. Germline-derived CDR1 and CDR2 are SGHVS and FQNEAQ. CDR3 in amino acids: CASSLATLAGQPQHF. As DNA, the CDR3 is TGTGCCAGCAGCTTAGCGACTTTGGCAGGTCAGCCCCAGCATTTT. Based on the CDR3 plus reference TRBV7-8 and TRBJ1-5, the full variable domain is GAGVSQSPRYKVAKRGQDVALRCDPISGHVSLFWYQQALGQGPEFLTYFQNEAQLDKSGLPSDRFFAERPEGSVSTLKIQRTQQEDSAVYLCASSLATLAGQPQHFGDGTRLSIL.

The CDR3 coding sequence is TGTGCCAGCACTCCAGGGATTCATTATGGCTACACCTTC. This codes for CASTPGIHYGYTF. V usage is TRBV7-2 and J usage is TRBJ1-2, with D possibly being TRBD1 (5 bases). V lost 7 bases, J lost 5 bases, and 14 bases lay in between. CDR3 length equals 13 residues. Looked up from germline, CDR1 is SGHTA and CDR2 is FQGNSA. Full variable domain (rest looked up from reference TRBV7-2 and TRBJ1-2): GAGVSQSPSNKVTEKGKDVELRCDPISGHTALYWYRQSLGQGLEFLIYFQGNSAPDKSGLPSDRFSAERTGGSVSTLTIQRTQQEDSAVYLCASTPGIHYGYTFGSGTRLTVV.

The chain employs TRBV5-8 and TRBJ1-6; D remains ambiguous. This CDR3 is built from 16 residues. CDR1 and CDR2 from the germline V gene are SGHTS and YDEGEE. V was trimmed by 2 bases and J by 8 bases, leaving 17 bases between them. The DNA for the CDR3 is TGTGCCAGCAGCTTCGGTCGAAGGGTTACTTATTCACCCCTCCACTTT. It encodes CASSFGRRVTYSPLHF.

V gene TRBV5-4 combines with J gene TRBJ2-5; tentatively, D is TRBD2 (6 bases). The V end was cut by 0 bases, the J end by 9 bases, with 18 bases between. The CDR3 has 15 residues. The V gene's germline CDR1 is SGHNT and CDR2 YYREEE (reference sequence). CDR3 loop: CASSLGGTGNRAQYF. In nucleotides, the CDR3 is TGTGCCAGCAGCTTGGGGGGGACTGGCAATCGGGCCCAGTACTTC. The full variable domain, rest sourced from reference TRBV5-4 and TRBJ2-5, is ETGVTQSPTHLIKTRGQQVTLRCSSQSGHNTVSWYQQALGQGPQFIFQYYREEENGRGNFPPRFSGLQFPNYSSELNVNALELDDSALYLCASSLGGTGNRAQYFGPGTRLLVL.

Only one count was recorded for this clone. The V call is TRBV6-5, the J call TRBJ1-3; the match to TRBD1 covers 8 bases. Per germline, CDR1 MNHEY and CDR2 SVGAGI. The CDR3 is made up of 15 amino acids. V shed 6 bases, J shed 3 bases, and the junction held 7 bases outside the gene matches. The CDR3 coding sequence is TGTGCCAGCAGACCCACAGGGGGAAGTGGAAACACCATATATTTT. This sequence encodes CASRPTGGSGNTIYF.

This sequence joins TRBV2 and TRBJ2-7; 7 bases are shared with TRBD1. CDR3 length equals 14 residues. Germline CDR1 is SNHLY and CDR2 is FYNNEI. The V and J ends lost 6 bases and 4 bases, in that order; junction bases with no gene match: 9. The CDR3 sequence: CASRGETGQYEQYF. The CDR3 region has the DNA TGTGCCAGCAGGGGGGAGACAGGGCAATACGAGCAGTACTTC.